Sequencing of this TCR beta chain was carried out in a study of blood T cell repertoires in COVID-19. Turning to the study itself: Samples taken during acute and convalescent COVID-19 were collected in the United States, Italy and Spain.

In the source study's methods: How many nucleated cells were present was estimated from reference gene primer amplification. Sequencing used immunoSEQ multiplex PCR; TCRdb keeps in-frame clones, though not all of them. The D gene and trimming were derived from the DNA, and the V and J assignments and clone size from that table. This repertoire shows around 180,000 clones, more than 75% found once; its top ten account for 15% to 20%. Germline V gene sequence: CDR1 MNHEY, CDR2 SVGEGT. The ends were cut back, 6 bases at V and 4 bases at J, with 19 bases in the middle. This CDR3 contains 15 residues. Material for sequencing was peripheral blood. This TCR came from a person aged 65-85 years with COVID-19, enrolled during active disease. This sequence joins TRBV6-2 or TRBV6-3 and TRBJ2-7; TRBD2 might be the D (6 bases). CDR3 loop: CASSPIGAGPYEQYF. In nucleotides, the CDR3 is TGTGCCAGCAGCCCGATTGGGGCGGGACCTTACGAGCAGTACTTC.